This note documents a single T cell receptor beta chain sequence. The antigen this receptor binds is unknown. A clone one base away is much larger, so this may be a read error. This sample was taken from a study of neurological immune-mediated disorders (dated by TCRdb to about 2019). In terms of the full investigation: Of the roughly 34 multiple sclerosis patients, about 31 had relapsing-remitting MS and 3 had secondary progressive MS. Longitudinal samples, technical triplicates and paired sorted CD4+ and CD8+ T-cell subsets, alongside PBMC samples, were included among the approximately 110 TCR-beta libraries. Peripheral blood TCR-beta repertoires from HTLV-I-associated myelopathy (HAM/TSP) patients, multiple sclerosis patients and healthy controls were compared by UMI-based sequencing. The cohort was made up of 65 to 75 subjects, consisting of roughly 14 HAM/TSP patients, around 35 multiple sclerosis patients and some 20 healthy controls. Overall study results and their limits: The highest TCR clonal expansion was observed in HAM/TSP patients, whereas the lowest was observed in MS patients, even when compared with healthy controls. Across subjects, expanded clones never shared an identical CDR3 amino acid sequence, which suggests that the TCR-beta repertoires in every group were private. Phylogenetic analysis grouped repertoires from 18 of 34 MS patients into a cluster of related CDR3 sequences, suggesting a possible repertoire-level signature. The MS cluster was not associated with any clinical or MRI features, and the authors stated that larger cohorts are needed.

CDR1 and CDR2 (LGHNA, YNFKEQ) derive from the germline V gene. Inclusive of the bounding cysteine and phenylalanine, the CDR3 is 14 residues long. Only the CDR3 part of the read is kept: 42 bases, read in frame from the first base. For the unsorted PBMC libraries, 2 million PBMCs were stored in RNAlater at -80 degrees C until RNA extraction and were used to generate the libraries. Multiple sclerosis patients were enrolled in a US clinical protocol evaluating disease progression by magnetic resonance imaging. Peripheral blood was subjected to Ficoll-Hypaque density gradient centrifugation to isolate PBMCs, which were then cryopreserved in liquid nitrogen. cDNA was synthesized by template-switch 5'RACE using a primer with a 10-nucleotide random unique molecular identifier that tagged each TCR transcript. Every sequencing run yielded over 190 million TCR-beta sequences covering 15-18 subjects. The RNeasy kit was used for extraction of total RNA. The KAPA Real-time Library Amplification kit was used to amplify TCR-beta VDJ regions with primers targeting the TCR constant region and the 5'RACE anchor. A first PCR added sample indexes and Illumina adaptors, after which a second PCR increased the library yield. After purification with Ampure beads, the TCR product of roughly 650 bp was size-selected on a 2% E-gel SizeSelection system. Before pooling, library quality was assessed on a Bioanalyzer, concentration was determined with Qubit, and library quantification was performed with the Kapa Library Quantification kit. Paired-end 2 x 150 bp sequencing of the libraries was performed on an Illumina HiSeq 2500. To increase sequence diversity, roughly 25-31% phiX was spiked into each library pool. Under the source paper's analysis protocol: The UMI-based MiGEC pipeline processed quality-filtered reads and removed over 90% of raw TCR sequences during error correction. VDJ genes were aligned to IMGT germline references, and each clonotype was defined by a unique CDR3 amino acid sequence together with V-J genes. Clonal expansion, Shannon diversity and CDR3 relatedness were evaluated with VDJtools (CalcPairwiseDistances, ClusterSamples), while phylogenetic trees were built in CLCbio workbench. Clones with at least 8 unique UMIs were defined as expanded, with this threshold being based on coefficient-of-variation modelling across technical triplicates. The raw public data were reprocessed by TCRdb itself: fastp quality trimming at Q25, MiXCR clonotype calling, in-frame beta chains only. Rows with a matching CDR3 protein are joined into one entry that keeps the most common DNA and genes. What appears here as the V and J calls and clone size reflects TCRdb's work, not the paper's. The sample profile shows 45,000 to 50,000 distinct CDR3 sequences; 3% to 3.5% of them were found once. The ten largest make up over 13% of the sample.

Recombination linked TRBV4-2 to TRBJ1-2; the D segment cannot be called with confidence. The receptor was isolated from a woman in her 50s with multiple sclerosis. Sequencing was carried out using PBMCs. The CDR3 reads CVSSQDEKVYGYTF. The nucleotide sequence reads TGTGTCAGCAGCCAAGATGAAAAGGTCTATGGCTACACCTTC.